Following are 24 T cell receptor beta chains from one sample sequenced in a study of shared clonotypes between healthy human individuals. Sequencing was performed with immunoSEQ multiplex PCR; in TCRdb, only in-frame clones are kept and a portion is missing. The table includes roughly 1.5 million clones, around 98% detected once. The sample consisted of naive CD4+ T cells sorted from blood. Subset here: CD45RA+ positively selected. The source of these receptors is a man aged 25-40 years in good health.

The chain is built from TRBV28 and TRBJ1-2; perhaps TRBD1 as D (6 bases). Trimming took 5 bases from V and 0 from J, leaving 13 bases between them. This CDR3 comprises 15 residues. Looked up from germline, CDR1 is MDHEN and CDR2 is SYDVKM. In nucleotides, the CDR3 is TGTGCCAGCAGTCCCAGGGGATTACCTAACTATGGCTACACCTTC. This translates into CASSPRGLPNYGYTF.

DNA of the CDR3: TGCGCCAGCAGCCCCGGACCCTCCTCCTACGAGCAGTACTTC. This gives the protein CASSPGPSSYEQYF. The chain uses TRBV5-1 and TRBJ2-7, with no clear D. Germline V CDR1 and CDR2: SGHRS, YFSETQ. V lost 4 bases, J lost 0 bases, and 11 bases lay in between. The CDR3 sequence is 14 residues long.

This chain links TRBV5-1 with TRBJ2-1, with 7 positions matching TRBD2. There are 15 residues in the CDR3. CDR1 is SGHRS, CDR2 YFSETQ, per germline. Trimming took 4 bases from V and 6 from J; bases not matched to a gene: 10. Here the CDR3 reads CASSLRFLAANEQFF. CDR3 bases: TGCGCCAGCAGCCTGAGGTTCCTAGCGGCCAATGAGCAGTTCTTC.

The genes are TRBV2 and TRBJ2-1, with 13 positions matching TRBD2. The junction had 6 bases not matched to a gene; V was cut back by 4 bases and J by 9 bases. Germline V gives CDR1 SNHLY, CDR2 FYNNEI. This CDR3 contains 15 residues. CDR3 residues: CASSVRLAGGGEQFF. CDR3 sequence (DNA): TGTGCCAGCAGTGTTCGACTAGCGGGAGGTGGTGAGCAGTTCTTC. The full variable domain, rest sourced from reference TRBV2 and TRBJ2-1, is EPEVTQTPSHQVTQMGQEVILRCVPISNHLYFYWYRQILGQKVEFLVSFYNNEISEKSEIFDDQFSVERPDGSNFTLKIRSTKLEDSAMYFCASSVRLAGGGEQFFGPGTRLTVL.

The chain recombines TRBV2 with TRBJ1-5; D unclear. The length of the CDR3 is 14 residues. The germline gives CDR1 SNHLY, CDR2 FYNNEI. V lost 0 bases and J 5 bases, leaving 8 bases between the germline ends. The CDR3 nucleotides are TGTGCCAGCAGTGAAGCCCAGGAGGATCAGCCCCAGCATTTT. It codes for CASSEAQEDQPQHF.

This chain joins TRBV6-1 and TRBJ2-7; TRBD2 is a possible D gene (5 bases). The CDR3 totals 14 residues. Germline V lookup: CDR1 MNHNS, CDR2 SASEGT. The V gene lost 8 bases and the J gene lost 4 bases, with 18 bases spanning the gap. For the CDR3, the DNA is TGTGCCAGCGCAAGAGGTGGAGGCCCGTACGAGCAGTACTTC. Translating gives CASARGGGPYEQYF.

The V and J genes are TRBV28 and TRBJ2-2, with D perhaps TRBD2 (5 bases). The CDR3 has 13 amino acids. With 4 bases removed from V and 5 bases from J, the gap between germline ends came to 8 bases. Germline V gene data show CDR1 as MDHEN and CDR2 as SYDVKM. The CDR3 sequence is CASSSSGTGELFF. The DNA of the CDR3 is TGTGCCAGCAGTTCGAGCGGTACCGGGGAGCTGTTTTTT.

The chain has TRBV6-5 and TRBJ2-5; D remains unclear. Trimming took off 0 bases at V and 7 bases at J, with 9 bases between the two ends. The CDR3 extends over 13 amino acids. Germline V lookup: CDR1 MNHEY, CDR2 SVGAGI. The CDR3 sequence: CASSYSGPGTQYF. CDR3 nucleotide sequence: TGTGCCAGCAGTTACTCCGGCCCCGGGACCCAGTACTTC.

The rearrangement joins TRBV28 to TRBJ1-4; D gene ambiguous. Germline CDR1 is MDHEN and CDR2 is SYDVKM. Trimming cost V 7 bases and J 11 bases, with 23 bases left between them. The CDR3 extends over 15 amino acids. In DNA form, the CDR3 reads TGTGCCAGCACCGCAGGTCGGGGTTGGACTGAGAAACTGTTTTTT. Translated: CASTAGRGWTEKLFF. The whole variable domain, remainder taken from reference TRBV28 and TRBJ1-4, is DVKVTQSSRYLVKRTGEKVFLECVQDMDHENMFWYRQDPGLGLRLIYFSYDVKMKEKGDIPEGYSVSREKKERFSLILESASTNQTSMYLCASTAGRGWTEKLFFGSGTQLSVL.

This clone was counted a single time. The CDR3 nucleotides are TGTGCCAGCTCACCACGGACTAGCGGGAAAGATACCGGGGAGCTGTTTTTT. Translation: CASSPRTSGKDTGELFF. This rearrangement joins TRBV18 to TRBJ2-2, with 12 bases matching TRBD2. This CDR3 contains 17 residues. Trimming cost V 1 base and J 5 bases; bases outside gene matches: 5. The germline V gene has CDR1 KGHSH and CDR2 LQKENI.

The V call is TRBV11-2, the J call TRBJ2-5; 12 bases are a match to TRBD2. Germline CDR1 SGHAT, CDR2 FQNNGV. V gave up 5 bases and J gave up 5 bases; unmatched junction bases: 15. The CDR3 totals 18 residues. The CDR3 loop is CASSLGLAGRRVAETQYF. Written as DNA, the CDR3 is TGTGCCAGCAGCCTAGGACTAGCGGGAAGGAGGGTCGCGGAGACCCAGTACTTC.

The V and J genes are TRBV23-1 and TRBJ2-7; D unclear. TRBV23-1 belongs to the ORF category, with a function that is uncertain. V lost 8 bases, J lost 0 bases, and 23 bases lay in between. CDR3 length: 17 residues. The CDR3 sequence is CASAALNLRQFSYEQYF. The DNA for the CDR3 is TGCGCCAGCGCAGCTCTTAACCTGCGGCAGTTCTCCTACGAGCAGTACTTC.

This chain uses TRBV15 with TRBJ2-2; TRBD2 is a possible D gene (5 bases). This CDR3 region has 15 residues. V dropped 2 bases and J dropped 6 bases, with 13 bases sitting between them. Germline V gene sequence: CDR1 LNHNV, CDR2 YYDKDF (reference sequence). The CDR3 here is CATSRLSGGSGELFF. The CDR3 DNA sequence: TGTGCCACCAGCAGACTCAGCGGTGGATCCGGGGAGCTGTTTTTT.

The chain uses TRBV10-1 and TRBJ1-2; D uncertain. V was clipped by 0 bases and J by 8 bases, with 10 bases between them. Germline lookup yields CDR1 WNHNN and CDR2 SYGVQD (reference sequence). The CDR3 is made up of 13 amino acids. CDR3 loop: CASSESAGGGYTF. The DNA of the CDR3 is TGCGCCAGCAGTGAGTCAGCAGGAGGGGGCTACACCTTC.

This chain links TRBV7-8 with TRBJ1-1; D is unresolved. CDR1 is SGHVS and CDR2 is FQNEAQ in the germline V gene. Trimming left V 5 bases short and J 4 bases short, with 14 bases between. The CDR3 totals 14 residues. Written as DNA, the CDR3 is TGTGCCAGCAGCGGATTGAGACGGGCCACTGAAGCTTTCTTT. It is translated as CASSGLRRATEAFF.

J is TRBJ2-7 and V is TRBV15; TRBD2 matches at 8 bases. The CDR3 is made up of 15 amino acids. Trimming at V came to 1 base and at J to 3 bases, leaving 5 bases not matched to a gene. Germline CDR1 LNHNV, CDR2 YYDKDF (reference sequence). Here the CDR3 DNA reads TGTGCCACCAGCAGAGTGCCTAGCGGGCACTACGAGCAGTACTTC. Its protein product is CATSRVPSGHYEQYF.

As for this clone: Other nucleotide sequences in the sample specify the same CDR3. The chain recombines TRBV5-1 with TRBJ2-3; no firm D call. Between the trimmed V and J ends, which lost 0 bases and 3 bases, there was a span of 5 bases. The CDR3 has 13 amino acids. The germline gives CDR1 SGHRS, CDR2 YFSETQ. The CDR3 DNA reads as TGCGCCAGCAGCTTGGTTCTGACAGATACGCAGTATTTT. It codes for CASSLVLTDTQYF.

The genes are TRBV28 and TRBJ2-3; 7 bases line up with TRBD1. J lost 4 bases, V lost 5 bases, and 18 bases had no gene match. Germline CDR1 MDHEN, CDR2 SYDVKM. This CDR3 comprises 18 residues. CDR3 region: CASSPTFGLNQGADTQYF. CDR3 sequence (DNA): TGTGCCAGCAGTCCGACTTTTGGGCTTAACCAGGGGGCAGATACGCAGTATTTT.

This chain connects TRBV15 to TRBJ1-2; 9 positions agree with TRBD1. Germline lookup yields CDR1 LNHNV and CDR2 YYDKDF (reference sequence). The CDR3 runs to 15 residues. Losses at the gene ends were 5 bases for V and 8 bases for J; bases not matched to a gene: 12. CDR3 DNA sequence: TGTGCCACCAGCGCCCGATCTGGACAGGGGAGCGGCTACACCTTC. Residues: CATSARSGQGSGYTF. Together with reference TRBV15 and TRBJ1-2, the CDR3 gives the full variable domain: DAMVIQNPRYQVTQFGKPVTLSCSQTLNHNVMYWYQQKSSQAPKLLFHYYDKDFNNEADTPDNFQSRRPNTSFCFLDIRSPGLGDTAMYLCATSARSGQGSGYTFGSGTRLTVV.

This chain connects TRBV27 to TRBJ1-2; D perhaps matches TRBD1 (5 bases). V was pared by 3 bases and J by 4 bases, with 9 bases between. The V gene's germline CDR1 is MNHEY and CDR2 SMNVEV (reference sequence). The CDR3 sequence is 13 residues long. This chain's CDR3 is CASSFRQTYGYTF. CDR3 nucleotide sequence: TGTGCCAGCAGTTTTAGACAGACCTATGGCTACACCTTC.

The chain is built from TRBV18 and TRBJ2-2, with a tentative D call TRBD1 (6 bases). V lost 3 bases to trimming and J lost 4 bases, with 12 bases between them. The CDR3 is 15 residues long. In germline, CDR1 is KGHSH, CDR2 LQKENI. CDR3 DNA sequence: TGTGCCAGCTCACCCCTCGGACAGCCCACCGGGGAGCTGTTTTTT. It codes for CASSPLGQPTGELFF. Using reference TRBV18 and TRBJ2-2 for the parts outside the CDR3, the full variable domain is NAGVMQNPRHLVRRRGQEARLRCSPMKGHSHVYWYRQLPEEGLKFMVYLQKENIIDESGMPKERFSAEFPKEGPSILRIQQVVRGDSAAYFCASSPLGQPTGELFFGEGSRLTVL.

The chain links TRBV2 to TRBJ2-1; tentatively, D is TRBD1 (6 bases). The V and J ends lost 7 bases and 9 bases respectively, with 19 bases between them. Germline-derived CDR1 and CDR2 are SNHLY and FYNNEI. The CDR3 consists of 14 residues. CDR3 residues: CASIRRDISGEQFF. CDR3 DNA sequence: TGTGCCAGCATCCGCCGGGACATATCTGGTGAGCAGTTCTTC.

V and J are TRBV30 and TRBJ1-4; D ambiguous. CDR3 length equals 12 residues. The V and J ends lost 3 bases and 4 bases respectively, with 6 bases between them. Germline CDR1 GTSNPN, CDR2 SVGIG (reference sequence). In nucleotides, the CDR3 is TGTGCCTGGAGGCCCCGTAATGAAAAACTGTTTTTT. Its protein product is CAWRPRNEKLFF.

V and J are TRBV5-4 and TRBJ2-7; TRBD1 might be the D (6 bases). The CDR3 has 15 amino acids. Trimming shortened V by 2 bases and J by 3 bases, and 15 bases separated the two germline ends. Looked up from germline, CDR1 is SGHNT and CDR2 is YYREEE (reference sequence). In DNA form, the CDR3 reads TGTGCCAGCAGCTTTGCCGGGACACTTAACTACGAGCAGTACTTC. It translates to CASSFAGTLNYEQYF.